This entry features one T cell receptor beta chain sequence. Antigen unknown. TCRdb reprocessed the RT-PCR reads via MiXCR and lists one record per CDR3 protein. The sample carries roughly 670,000 distinct CDR3 sequences, less than 15% recorded once. The record originates from a study of response to subunit inactivated influenza vaccine. Study results and caveats: Authors suggested few new T cells are recruited by each seasonal influenza vaccination.

CDR1 is SGHRS, CDR2 YFSETQ, per germline. The CDR3 consists of 14 residues. V lost 4 bases and J lost 7; bases outside the gene matches: 6. The origin of this receptor is a man aged 50 to 59 who received an inactivated influenza vaccine. V usage is TRBV5-1 and J usage is TRBJ2-7, with 12 positions matching TRBD2. The specimen was PBMCs from blood, collected roughly 2 weeks before vaccination. Written as DNA, the CDR3 is TGCGCCAGCAGCACGGGACTAGCGGGTGAGGAGCAGTACTTC. This sequence encodes CASSTGLAGEEQYF.